This TCR beta chain stems from a study of shared clonotypes between healthy human individuals. Notes on the study in general: Non-shared clonotypes were found to have lower generation probabilities than the clonotypes that were shared by all four of the sorted-subset donors.

Libraries were prepared by immunoSEQ multiplex PCR; TCRdb keeps only in-frame clonotypes and omits some of them. The data show around 1 million clones, over 75% seen once. Concerning this clone: Its matching antigen is unknown.

With 4 bases removed from V and 7 bases from J, the gap between germline ends came to 16 bases. Per the germline V gene, CDR1 is SEHNR and CDR2 is FQNEAQ (reference sequence). The CDR3 runs to 15 residues. Sequenced sample: memory CD4+ T cells sorted from blood. Described subset: CD45RA-negative fraction. The chain combines TRBV7-9 with TRBJ1-4, with D unresolved. The receptor was derived from a man between 18 and 35 years old in good health. For the CDR3, the DNA is TGTGCCAGCAGCTCCCCCTCCGCGGGGTCTGAAAAACTGTTTTTT. Encoded protein: CASSSPSAGSEKLFF.